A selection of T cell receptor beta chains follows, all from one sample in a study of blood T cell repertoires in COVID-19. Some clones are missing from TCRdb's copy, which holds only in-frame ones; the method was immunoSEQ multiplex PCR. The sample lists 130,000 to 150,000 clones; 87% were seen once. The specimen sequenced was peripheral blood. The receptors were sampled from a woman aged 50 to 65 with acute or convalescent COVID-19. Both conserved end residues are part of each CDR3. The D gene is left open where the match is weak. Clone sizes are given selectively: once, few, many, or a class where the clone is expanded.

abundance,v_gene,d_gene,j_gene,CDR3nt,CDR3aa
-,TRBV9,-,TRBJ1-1,TGTGCCAGCAGCGTAGCTATCGGCACTGAAGCTTTCTTT,CASSVAIGTEAFF
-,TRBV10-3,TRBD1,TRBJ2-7,TGTGCCATCAGTGGACAGGGGGGCCGGGGGTACTTC,CAISGQGGRGYF
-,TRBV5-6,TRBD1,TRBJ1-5,TGTGCCAGCAGCTATCGACAGGGACGGCAGCCCCAGCATTTT,CASSYRQGRQPQHF
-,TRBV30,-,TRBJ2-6,TGTGCCTGGAGTGTGGGGCTCTCTGGGGCCAACGTCCTGACTTTC,CAWSVGLSGANVLTF
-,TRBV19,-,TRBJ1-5,TGTGCCAGCTGTTATAGCAATCAGCCCCAGCATTTT,CASCYSNQPQHF
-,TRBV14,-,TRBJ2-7,TGTGCCAGCAGCCAAGATAGGGGCGCGGTAATTTACTTC,CASSQDRGAVIYF
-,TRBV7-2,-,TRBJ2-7,TGTGCCAGCAGCTTCTCTAAAACCTCCTACGAGCAGTACTTC,CASSFSKTSYEQYF
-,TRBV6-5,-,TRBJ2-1,TGTGCCAGCAGTTACCGGGATGAGCAGTTCTTC,CASSYRDEQFF
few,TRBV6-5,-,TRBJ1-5,TGTGCCAGCAGTTCTACAGGGACAAGTCAGCCCCAGCATTTT,CASSSTGTSQPQHF
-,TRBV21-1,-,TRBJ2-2,TGTGCCAGCAGCATAAAATTCGGGGCAGCGGGCCCCAACACCGGGGAGCTGTTTTTT,CASSIKFGAAGPNTGELFF
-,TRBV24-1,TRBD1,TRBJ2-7,TGTGCCACCAGTTCACCGGGACAGGGGGTTTTCGAGCAGTACTTC,CATSSPGQGVFEQYF
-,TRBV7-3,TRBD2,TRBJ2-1,TGTGCCAGCAGCTTAGGGACTAGCGGGCAGTACAATGAGCAGTTCTTC,CASSLGTSGQYNEQFF
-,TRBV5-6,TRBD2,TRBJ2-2,TGTGCCAGCAGCGGGGGAGGGATCGCCGGGGAGCTGTTTTTT,CASSGGGIAGELFF
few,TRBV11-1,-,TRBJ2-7,TGTGCCAGCAGCTCCTTCTACGAGCAGTACTTC,CASSSFYEQYF
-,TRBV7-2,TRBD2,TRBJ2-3,TGTGCCAGCAGCCTCCGGGGGGGCACAGATACGCAGTATTTT,CASSLRGGTDTQYF
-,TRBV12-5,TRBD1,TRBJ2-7,TGTGCTAGTGGTTTATGGACAGGGGGCTACGAGCAGTACTTC,CASGLWTGGYEQYF
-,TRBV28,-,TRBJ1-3,TGTGCCAGCAGTTCAAGACCTAGCTCTGGAAACACCATATATTTT,CASSSRPSSGNTIYF
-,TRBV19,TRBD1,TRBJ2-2,TGTGCCAGTAGACTACAGGGGATGGCCGGGGAGCTGTTTTTT,CASRLQGMAGELFF
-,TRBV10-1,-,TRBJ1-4,TGCGCCAGCTCCCCGGGGAGCCTCGGGCCTGAAAAACTGTTTTTT,CASSPGSLGPEKLFF
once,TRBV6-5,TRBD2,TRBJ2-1,TGTGCCAGCAGTTACTCACCAGGACTAGTCTATGAGCAGTTCTTC,CASSYSPGLVYEQFF
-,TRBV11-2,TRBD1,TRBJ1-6,TGTGCCAGCAGCTCGACAGGGGGAAATTCACCCCTCCACTTT,CASSSTGGNSPLHF
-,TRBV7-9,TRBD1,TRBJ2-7,TGTGCCAGCAGCCCCCGGGACAGGGGGCTCTACGAGCAGTACTTC,CASSPRDRGLYEQYF
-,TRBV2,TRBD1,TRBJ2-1,TGTGCCAGCAGTGAAGTGAGCAGGGGGCTTTACAATGAGCAGTTCTTC,CASSEVSRGLYNEQFF
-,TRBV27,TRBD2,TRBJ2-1,TGTGCCAGCAGTCATTTAGCGGGAGGGACCTCTAGGAATGAGCAGTTCTTC,CASSHLAGGTSRNEQFF